This record concerns one T cell receptor (beta chain) sequence. Its cognate antigen is unknown. This record comes from a study of response to subunit inactivated influenza vaccine. Broader study findings: Seasonal influenza vaccination, on each occasion, was suggested by the authors to recruit few new T cells.

CDR3 length: 13 amino acids. CDR1 DFQATT and CDR2 SNEGSKA come from the germline V gene (reference sequence). After removal of 3 bases from V and 4 bases from J, the junction contained 5 bases not matched to a gene. TCRdb reprocessed the RT-PCR reads via MiXCR and lists one record per CDR3 protein. The table has under 950,000 distinct CDR3 sequences, approximately 22% seen once. This TCR was sampled from a man between 45 and 60 years old who received an inactivated influenza vaccine. V is TRBV20-1 and J is TRBJ2-5; TRBD1 aligns across 7 bases. Sequencing was performed on PBMCs from blood, taken 4 to 6 days after vaccination. CDR3: CSARETGIETQYF. The CDR3 nucleotides are TGCAGTGCTAGGGAGACAGGGATAGAGACCCAGTACTTC.